Listed below are T cell receptor beta chains from one sample, sequenced in a study of blood T cell repertoires in COVID-19. Profiling relied on immunoSEQ multiplex PCR, and the TCRdb table lists in-frame clones only, not all of them. This table holds approximately 160,000 clones, approximately 88% found once. Source material: peripheral blood. These receptors were taken from a woman aged 55-69 years with acute or convalescent COVID-19. CDR3s include the opening cysteine and the closing phenylalanine or tryptophan. Fields, in order: V gene, D gene, clone size, J gene, CDR3 DNA, CDR3 protein. D genes are given only for firm matches. Size values are once, few and many counts, or a class for expanded clones, and some rows have none.

TRBV9	TRBD1	.	TRBJ2-2	TGTGCCAGCAGCGCGACAGGGGGCTCTGGCGGGGAGCTGTTTTTT	CASSATGGSGGELFF
TRBV7-2	.	few	TRBJ1-2	TGTGCCAGCAGCCTACAGGGTAGGCGCGGCTACACCTTC	CASSLQGRRGYTF
TRBV9	.	few	TRBJ1-1	TGTGCCAGCAGCGATTGGACGGGGACTGAAGCTTTCTTT	CASSDWTGTEAFF
TRBV27	.	few	TRBJ1-6	TGTGCCAGCAGTTTAATGGCGACAGCTAATTCACCCCTCCACTTT	CASSLMATANSPLHF
TRBV28	.	.	TRBJ1-3	TGTGCCAGCAGCCCAAGGGGGACGGCGATCGGAAACACCATATATTTT	CASSPRGTAIGNTIYF
TRBV5-1	TRBD2	.	TRBJ2-7	TGCGCCAGCAGCCGACTCAGCGGGGGTCGCTACGAGCAGTACTTC	CASSRLSGGRYEQYF
TRBV6-5	TRBD1	.	TRBJ2-6	TGTGCCAGCAAGACAGGGGCTGGGGCCAACGTCCTGACTTTC	CASKTGAGANVLTF
TRBV27	TRBD1	.	TRBJ1-2	TGTGCCAGCGGACCCGGGACAGGGATTAACTATGGCTACACCTTC	CASGPGTGINYGYTF
TRBV19	.	.	TRBJ1-1	TGTGCCAGTAGTAACAGTGGAAACACTGAAGCTTTCTTT	CASSNSGNTEAFF
TRBV4-2	.	.	TRBJ1-3	TGTGCCAGCAGCGGAGAAGGAGGCTCTGGAAACACCATATATTTT	CASSGEGGSGNTIYF